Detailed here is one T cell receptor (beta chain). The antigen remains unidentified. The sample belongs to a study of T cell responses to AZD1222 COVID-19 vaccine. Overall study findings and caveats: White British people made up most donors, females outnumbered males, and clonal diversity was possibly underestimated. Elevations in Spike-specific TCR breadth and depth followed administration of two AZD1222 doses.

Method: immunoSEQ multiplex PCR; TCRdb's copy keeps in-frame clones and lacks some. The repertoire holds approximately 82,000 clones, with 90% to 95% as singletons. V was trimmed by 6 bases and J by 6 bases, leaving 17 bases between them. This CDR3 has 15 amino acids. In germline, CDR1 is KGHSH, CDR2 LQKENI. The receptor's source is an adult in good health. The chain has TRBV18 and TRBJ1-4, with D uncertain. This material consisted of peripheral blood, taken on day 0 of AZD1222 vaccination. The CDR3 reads CASSQLGVVYEKLFF. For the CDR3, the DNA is TGTGCCAGCTCCCAACTGGGCGTTGTTTATGAAAAACTGTTTTTT.